These T cell receptor beta chains were read from a single sample in a study of type 1 and type 2 diabetes patients. A single record per CDR3 protein comes from TCRdb applying MiXCR to the multiplex PCR reads. The data contain some 250,000 distinct CDR3 sequences, roughly 50% of them singletons. The sample comprised peripheral blood mononuclear cells (PBMCs). The origin of the receptors is a young man with type 2 diabetes. Each CDR3 is given with its conserved first and last residue. D genes are given only for firm matches. Not all rows give a size; the values are once, few, many and, for expanded clones, a class.

v_gene	abundance	d_gene	j_gene	CDR3nt	CDR3aa
TRBV2	few	.	TRBJ2-7	TGTGCCAGCAGTGAAACCCAGGCTGGCGAGCAGTACTTC	CASSETQAGEQYF
TRBV19	.	TRBD1	TRBJ1-2	TGTGCCAGTAGTATGAGGGGGACAGGTTTAAGGAATGGCTACACCTTC	CASSMRGTGLRNGYTF
TRBV28	.	TRBD2	TRBJ2-7	TGTGCCAGCGGCACCGGGACTAGCATTTCCTACGAGCAGTACTTC	CASGTGTSISYEQYF
TRBV27	few	TRBD1	TRBJ1-1	TGTGCCAGCAGTTACACACAGGGGGGTACTGAAGCTTTCTTT	CASSYTQGGTEAFF
TRBV7-6	.	TRBD1	TRBJ1-6	TGTGCCAGCAGCTTGGGGACAGGGGATGATTCACCCCTCCACTTT	CASSLGTGDDSPLHF
TRBV28	.	.	TRBJ2-7	TGTGCCAGCAGTAGAGGAAGGTGGGAGCAGTACTTC	CASSRGRWEQYF
TRBV7-9	.	.	TRBJ2-7	TGTGCCAGCAGCGGCAGGGACAACCCCTACGAGCAGTACTTC	CASSGRDNPYEQYF
TRBV10-3	many	.	TRBJ1-1	TGTGCCATCGACGCAGGTGAAGCTTTCTTT	CAIDAGEAFF
TRBV10-2	.	.	TRBJ2-6	TGCGCCAGCAGTGAGGAGGGCCTGATTGGGGCCAACGTCCTGACTTTC	CASSEEGLIGANVLTF
TRBV19	many	.	TRBJ2-6	TGTGCCAGTAGTGCCTCCTGGGGCCGTGGGGCCAACGTCCTGACTTTC	CASSASWGRGANVLTF
TRBV15	few	TRBD1	TRBJ1-4	TGTGCCACCAGCAGACAAACAGGGGTAGGAGGTGAAAAACTGTTTTTT	CATSRQTGVGGEKLFF
TRBV28	.	.	TRBJ2-7	TGTGCCAGCAGTAAACAGATTTTTGCTACCTACGAGCAGTACTTC	CASSKQIFATYEQYF
TRBV19	.	.	TRBJ2-3	TGTGCCAGTAGCCCCCACCTTCAGGGAGCATTCACAGATACGCAGTATTTT	CASSPHLQGAFTDTQYF
TRBV19	few	TRBD1	TRBJ2-2	TGTGCCAGTAGTACCGGGACAGGGGGCGACACCGGGGAGCTGTTTTTT	CASSTGTGGDTGELFF
TRBV12-3/TRBV12-4	.	.	TRBJ1-3	TGTGCCAGCAGTCAAGACAGGTTCGGAAACACCATATATTTT	CASSQDRFGNTIYF
TRBV6-2/TRBV6-3	few	.	TRBJ2-7	TGTGCCAGCAGTTACTCGCTCGTTTACGAGCAGTACTTC	CASSYSLVYEQYF
TRBV6-1	.	.	TRBJ2-2	TGTGCCAGCCGGCCGGAGGAATGGGTCGCCGGGGAGCTGTTTTTT	CASRPEEWVAGELFF
TRBV11-3	.	.	TRBJ2-4	TGTGCCAGCAGCGGGGCATCAGCCAAAAACATTCAGTACTTC	CASSGASAKNIQYF
TRBV6-5	few	.	TRBJ2-7	TGTGCCAGCAGCTCGTCTACTAGCTACGAGCAGTACTTC	CASSSSTSYEQYF
TRBV19	few	TRBD1	TRBJ2-5	TGTGCCAGTAGTATACTTTTGGGGGACAGAAGGTTGGAGACCCAGTACTTC	CASSILLGDRRLETQYF
TRBV7-3	.	TRBD2	TRBJ2-3	TGTGCCAGCAGATATAGCGGGGGCCCACATACAAACACAGATACGCAGTATTTT	CASRYSGGPHTNTDTQYF
TRBV19	.	.	TRBJ1-1	TGTGCCAGTAGTATAGACCCGGTTCGGGCCACTGAAGCTTTCTTT	CASSIDPVRATEAFF
TRBV27	few	.	TRBJ2-5	TGTGCCAGCAGTTTAGAGGCAGGGGATGAGACCCAGTACTTC	CASSLEAGDETQYF
TRBV7-2	many	TRBD1	TRBJ2-2	TGTGCCAGCAGCCCCCCGGACAGGAAAACCGGGGAGCTGTTTTTT	CASSPPDRKTGELFF
TRBV19	.	.	TRBJ1-1	TGTGCCAGTAGTAATACAGGGTTGGGCACTGAAGCTTTCTTT	CASSNTGLGTEAFF
TRBV30	.	.	TRBJ2-5	TGTGCCTGGGGGGGAGAGACCCAGTACTTC	CAWGGETQYF
TRBV10-2	few	.	TRBJ1-2	TGCGCCAGCGGCCTGCGGGAGGGAGGGGTGGAGTATGGCTACACCTTC	CASGLREGGVEYGYTF
TRBV20-1	.	.	TRBJ2-5	TGCAGTGCTAGAGCACTGCGGGAAATCCAAGAGACCCAGTACTTC	CSARALREIQETQYF
TRBV4-3	.	.	TRBJ2-1	TGCGCCAGCACCGGAGGGGGGAGCGGCCTGAATGAGCAGTTCTTC	CASTGGGSGLNEQFF
TRBV15	.	TRBD1	TRBJ1-4	TGTGCCACCAGCAGAGATCGCGGACAGGGAGGCCGCGAAAAACTGTTTTTT	CATSRDRGQGGREKLFF
TRBV2	.	.	TRBJ2-6	TGTACCAGCAGAACCAGGGAGGCTGGGGCCAACGTCCTGACTTTC	CTSRTREAGANVLTF
TRBV6-6	few	TRBD2	TRBJ2-7	TGTGCCAGCACAGCGCGGGAGTCCTACGAGCAGTACTTC	CASTARESYEQYF
TRBV7-2	few	.	TRBJ2-3	TGTGCCAGCAGCTTTAGCGATCTCACAGATACGCAGTATTTT	CASSFSDLTDTQYF
TRBV20-1	.	.	TRBJ1-1	TGCAGTGCTAAACGTTTTCTGAACACTGAAGCTTTCTTT	CSAKRFLNTEAFF
TRBV6-2/TRBV6-3	few	TRBD2	TRBJ2-1	TGTGCCAGCAGCCCCGGGACTAGGTCCCTCAATGAGCAGTTCTTC	CASSPGTRSLNEQFF
TRBV7-9	few	TRBD2	TRBJ2-5	TGTGCCAGCAGCTTATTTCGGGGGGGGTTCCAAGAGACCCAGTACTTC	CASSLFRGGFQETQYF
TRBV4-2	few	.	TRBJ1-5	TGTGCCAGCAGCCAAGGGCAGGCGGACTATCAGCCCCAGCATTTT	CASSQGQADYQPQHF
TRBV10-1	few	.	TRBJ2-1	TGCGCCAGCAGTGAGGGGGGTCAAGGTGAGCAGTTCTTC	CASSEGGQGEQFF
TRBV7-9	few	.	TRBJ1-1	TGTGCCAGCAGCTTAGCGCAAGGGTTGGCTTTCTTT	CASSLAQGLAFF
TRBV28	.	TRBD1	TRBJ1-1	TGTGCCAGCAGTTTATTCAGGGGGCACACTGAAGCTTTCTTT	CASSLFRGHTEAFF
TRBV7-9	.	.	TRBJ1-1	TGTGCCAGCAGCTTATCGGCGTCGGTTGTAGCTTTCTTT	CASSLSASVVAFF
TRBV10-3	.	TRBD1	TRBJ2-5	TGTGCCATCAGTGACCTAGGACAGGGGTCGCAAGAGACCCAGTACTTC	CAISDLGQGSQETQYF
TRBV11-1	few	.	TRBJ2-7	TGTGCCAGCAGCCGGGGGGACAGTGTCTACGAGCAGTACTTC	CASSRGDSVYEQYF
TRBV30	.	TRBD1	TRBJ2-7	TGTGCCTGGAGTACCGGGACAGGAGCTAACGAGCAGTACTTC	CAWSTGTGANEQYF
TRBV12-3/TRBV12-4	.	TRBD1	TRBJ1-1	TGTGCCAGCAGTGTACAGGGGTTTGGGAACACTGAAGCTTTCTTT	CASSVQGFGNTEAFF
TRBV20-1	.	.	TRBJ2-1	TGCAGTGCCGAGGGGGATACGAATGAGCAGTTCTTC	CSAEGDTNEQFF
TRBV27	.	.	TRBJ2-7	TGTGCCAGCAGTTTGGACGGCAGCTCCTACGAGCAGTACTTC	CASSLDGSSYEQYF
TRBV13	few	.	TRBJ2-5	TGTGCCAGCAGCGTGTCGGGGGCGAAAGAGACCCAGTACTTC	CASSVSGAKETQYF
TRBV6-6	.	TRBD1	TRBJ1-1	TGTGCCAGCGAAACAGGGGGCACTGAAGCTTTCTTT	CASETGGTEAFF
TRBV20-1	.	.	TRBJ1-1	TGCAGTGCTCCCGGTGGAACGGGCACTGAAGCTTTCTTT	CSAPGGTGTEAFF
TRBV20-1	few	.	TRBJ1-2	TGCAGTGCTGACTACATGGTGGACTATGGCTACACCTTC	CSADYMVDYGYTF
TRBV12-3/TRBV12-4	.	TRBD2	TRBJ2-5	TGTGCCAGCAGTACGATAGCGGGAGAGACCCAGTACTTC	CASSTIAGETQYF
TRBV9	.	TRBD1	TRBJ2-7	TGTGCCAGCAGCGGAACCGGGACAGGGATCGACGAGCAGTACTTC	CASSGTGTGIDEQYF